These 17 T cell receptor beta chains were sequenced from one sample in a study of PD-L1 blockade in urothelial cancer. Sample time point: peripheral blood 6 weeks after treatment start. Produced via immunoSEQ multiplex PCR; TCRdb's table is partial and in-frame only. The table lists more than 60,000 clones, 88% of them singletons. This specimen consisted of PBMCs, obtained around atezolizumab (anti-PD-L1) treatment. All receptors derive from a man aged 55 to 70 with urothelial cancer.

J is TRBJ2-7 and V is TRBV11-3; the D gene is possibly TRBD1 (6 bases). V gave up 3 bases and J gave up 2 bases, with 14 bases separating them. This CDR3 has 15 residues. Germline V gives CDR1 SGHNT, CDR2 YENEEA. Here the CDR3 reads CASSFSQGSTYEQYF. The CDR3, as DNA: TGTGCCAGCAGCTTTTCTCAGGGGTCCACCTACGAGCAGTACTTC.

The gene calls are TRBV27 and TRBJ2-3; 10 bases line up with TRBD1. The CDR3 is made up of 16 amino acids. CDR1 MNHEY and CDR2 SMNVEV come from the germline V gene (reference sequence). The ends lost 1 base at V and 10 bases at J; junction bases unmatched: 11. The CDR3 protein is CASSLFRDRGRQAQYF. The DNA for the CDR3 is TGTGCCAGCAGTTTATTCCGGGACAGGGGTCGGCAGGCGCAGTATTTT.

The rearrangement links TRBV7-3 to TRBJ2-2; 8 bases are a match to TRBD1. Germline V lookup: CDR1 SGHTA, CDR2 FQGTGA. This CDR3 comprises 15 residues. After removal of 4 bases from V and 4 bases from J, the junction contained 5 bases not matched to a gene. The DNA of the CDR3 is TGTGCCAGCAGCTCTCGGACAGGGCCCACCGGGGAGCTGTTTTTT. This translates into CASSSRTGPTGELFF.

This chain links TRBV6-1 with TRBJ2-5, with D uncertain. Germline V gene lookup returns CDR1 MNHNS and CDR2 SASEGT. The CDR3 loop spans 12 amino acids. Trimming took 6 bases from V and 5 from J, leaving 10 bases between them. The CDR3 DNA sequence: TGTGCCAGCAGCCCTCTACTTGAGACCCAGTACTTC. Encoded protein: CASSPLLETQYF.

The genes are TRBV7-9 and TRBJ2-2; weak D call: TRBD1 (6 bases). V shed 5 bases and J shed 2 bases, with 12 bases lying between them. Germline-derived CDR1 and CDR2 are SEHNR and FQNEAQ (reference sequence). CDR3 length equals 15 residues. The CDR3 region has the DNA TGTGCCAGCAGCCCTACAGGGATAAACACCGGGGAGCTGTTTTTT. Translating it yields CASSPTGINTGELFF. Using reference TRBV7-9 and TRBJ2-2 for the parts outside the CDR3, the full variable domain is DTGVSQNPRHKITKRGQNVTFRCDPISEHNRLYWYRQTLGQGPEFLTYFQNEAQLEKSRLLSDRFSAERPKGSFSTLEIQRTEQGDSAMYLCASSPTGINTGELFFGEGSRLTVL.

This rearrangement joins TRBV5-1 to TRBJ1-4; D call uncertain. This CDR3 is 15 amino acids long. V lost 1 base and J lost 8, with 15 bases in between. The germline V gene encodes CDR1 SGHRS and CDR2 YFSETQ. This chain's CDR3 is CASSLNLQLGEKLFF. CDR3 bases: TGCGCCAGCAGCTTGAACCTACAACTAGGGGAAAAACTGTTTTTT.

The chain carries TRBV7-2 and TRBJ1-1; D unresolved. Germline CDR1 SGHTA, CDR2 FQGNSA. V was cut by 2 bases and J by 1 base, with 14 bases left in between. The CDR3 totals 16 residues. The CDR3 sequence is CASSLLSLGRNTEAFF. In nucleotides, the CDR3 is TGTGCCAGCAGCTTATTGTCCCTTGGTAGGAACACTGAAGCTTTCTTT.

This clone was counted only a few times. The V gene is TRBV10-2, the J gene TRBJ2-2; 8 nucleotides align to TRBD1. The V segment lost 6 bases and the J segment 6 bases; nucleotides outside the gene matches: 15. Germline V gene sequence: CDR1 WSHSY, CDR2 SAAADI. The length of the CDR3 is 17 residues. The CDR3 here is CASRTTDRVTTSGELFF. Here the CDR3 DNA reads TGCGCCAGCAGGACCACGGACAGGGTAACAACTTCCGGGGAGCTGTTTTTT.

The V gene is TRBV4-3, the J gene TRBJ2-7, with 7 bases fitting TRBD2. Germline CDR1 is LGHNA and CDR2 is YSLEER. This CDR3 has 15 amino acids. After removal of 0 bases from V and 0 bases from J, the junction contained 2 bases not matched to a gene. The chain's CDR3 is CASSQEGGSSYEQYF. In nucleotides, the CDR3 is TGCGCCAGCAGCCAAGAGGGGGGGAGCTCCTACGAGCAGTACTTC.

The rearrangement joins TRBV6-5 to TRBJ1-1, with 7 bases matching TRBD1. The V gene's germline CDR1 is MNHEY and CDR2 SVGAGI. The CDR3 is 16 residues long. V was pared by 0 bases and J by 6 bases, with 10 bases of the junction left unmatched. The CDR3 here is CASSYSSLQGGPEAFF. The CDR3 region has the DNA TGTGCCAGCAGTTACTCGAGTCTCCAGGGGGGACCTGAAGCTTTCTTT.

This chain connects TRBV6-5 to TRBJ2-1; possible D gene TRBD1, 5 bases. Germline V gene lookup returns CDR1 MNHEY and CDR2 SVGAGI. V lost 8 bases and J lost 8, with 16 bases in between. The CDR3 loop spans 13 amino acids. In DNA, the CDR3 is TGTGCCAGCGGCTCAGGACATGGGGATGAGCAGTTCTTC. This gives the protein CASGSGHGDEQFF.

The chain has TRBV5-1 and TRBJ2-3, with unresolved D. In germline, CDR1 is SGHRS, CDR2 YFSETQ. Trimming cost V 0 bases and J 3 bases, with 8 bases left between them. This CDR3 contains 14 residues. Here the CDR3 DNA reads TGCGCCAGCAGCTTGGTGGTGACTACAGATACGCAGTATTTT. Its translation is CASSLVVTTDTQYF. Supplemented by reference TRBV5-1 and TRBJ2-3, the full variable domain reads KAGVTQTPRYLIKTRGQQVTLSCSPISGHRSVSWYQQTPGQGLQFLFEYFSETQRNKGNFPGRFSGRQFSNSRSEMNVSTLELGDSALYLCASSLVVTTDTQYFGPGTRLTVL.

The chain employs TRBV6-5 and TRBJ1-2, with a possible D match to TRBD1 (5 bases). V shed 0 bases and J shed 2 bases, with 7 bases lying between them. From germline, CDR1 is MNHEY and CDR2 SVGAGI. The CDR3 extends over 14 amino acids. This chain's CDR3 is CASSYSAGNYGYTF. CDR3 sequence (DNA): TGTGCCAGCAGTTACTCAGCAGGGAACTATGGCTACACCTTC.

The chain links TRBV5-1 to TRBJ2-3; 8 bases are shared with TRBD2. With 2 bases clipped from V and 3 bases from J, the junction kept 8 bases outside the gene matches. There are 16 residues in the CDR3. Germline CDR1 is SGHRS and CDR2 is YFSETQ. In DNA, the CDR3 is TGCGCCAGCAGCTTCCGAAAGCGGGAGCGAACAGATACGCAGTATTTT. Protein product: CASSFRKRERTDTQYF.

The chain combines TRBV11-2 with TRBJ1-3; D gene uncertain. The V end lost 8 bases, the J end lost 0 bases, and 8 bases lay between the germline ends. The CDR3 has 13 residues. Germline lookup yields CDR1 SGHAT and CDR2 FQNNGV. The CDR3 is CASARSSGNTIYF. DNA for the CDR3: TGTGCCAGCGCGCGTAGCTCTGGAAACACCATATATTTT.

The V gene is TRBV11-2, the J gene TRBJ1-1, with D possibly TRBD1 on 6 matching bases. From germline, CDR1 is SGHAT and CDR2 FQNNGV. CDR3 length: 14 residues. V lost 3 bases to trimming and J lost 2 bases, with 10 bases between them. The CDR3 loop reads CASSFRGGNTEAFF. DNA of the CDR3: TGTGCCAGCAGCTTCAGAGGGGGTAACACTGAAGCTTTCTTT.

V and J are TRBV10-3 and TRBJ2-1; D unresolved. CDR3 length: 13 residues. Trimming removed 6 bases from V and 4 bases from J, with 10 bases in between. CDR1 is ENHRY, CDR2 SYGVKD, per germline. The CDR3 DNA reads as TGTGCCATCAGAGAAAGCGAATACAATGAGCAGTTCTTC. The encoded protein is CAIRESEYNEQFF.